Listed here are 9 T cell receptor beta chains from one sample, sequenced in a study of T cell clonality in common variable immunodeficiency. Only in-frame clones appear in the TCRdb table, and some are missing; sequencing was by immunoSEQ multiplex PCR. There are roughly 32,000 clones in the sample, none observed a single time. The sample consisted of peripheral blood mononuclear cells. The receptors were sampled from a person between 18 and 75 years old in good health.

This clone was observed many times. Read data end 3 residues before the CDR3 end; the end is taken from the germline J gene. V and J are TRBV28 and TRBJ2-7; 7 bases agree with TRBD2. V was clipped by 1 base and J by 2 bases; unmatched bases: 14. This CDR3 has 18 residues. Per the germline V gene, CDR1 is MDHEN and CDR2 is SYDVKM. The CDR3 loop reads CASSLSGGLGTIAYEQYF. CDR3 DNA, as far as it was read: TGTGCCAGCAGTTTATCCGGCGGGTTGGGGACTATAGCCTACGAG.

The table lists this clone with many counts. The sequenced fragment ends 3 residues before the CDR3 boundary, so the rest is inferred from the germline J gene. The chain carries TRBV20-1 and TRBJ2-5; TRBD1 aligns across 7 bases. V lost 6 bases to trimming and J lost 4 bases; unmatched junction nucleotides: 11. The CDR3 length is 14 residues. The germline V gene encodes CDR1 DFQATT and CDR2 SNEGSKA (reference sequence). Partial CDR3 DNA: TGCAGTGCCAGGGACAGCCGTAAAGGAGAGACC. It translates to CSARDSRKGET. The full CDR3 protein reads CSARDSRKGETQYF.

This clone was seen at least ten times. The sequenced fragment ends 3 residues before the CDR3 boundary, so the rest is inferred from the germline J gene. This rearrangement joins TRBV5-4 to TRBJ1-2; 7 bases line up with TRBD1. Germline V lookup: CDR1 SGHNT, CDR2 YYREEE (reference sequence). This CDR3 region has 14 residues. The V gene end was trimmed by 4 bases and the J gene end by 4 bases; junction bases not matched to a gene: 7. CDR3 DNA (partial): TGTGCCAGCAGCCCGGGGACAGCCATCTATGGC. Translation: CASSPGTAIYG. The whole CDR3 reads CASSPGTAIYGYTF.

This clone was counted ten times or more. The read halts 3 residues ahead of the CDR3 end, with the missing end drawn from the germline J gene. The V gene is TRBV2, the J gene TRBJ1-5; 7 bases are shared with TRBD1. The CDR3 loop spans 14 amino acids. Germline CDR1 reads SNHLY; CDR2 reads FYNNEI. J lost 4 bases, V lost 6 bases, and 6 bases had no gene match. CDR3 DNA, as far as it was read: TGTGCCAGCAGCTCGGGACAGTCAAATCAGCCC. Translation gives CASSSGQSNQP. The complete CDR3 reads CASSSGQSNQPQHF.

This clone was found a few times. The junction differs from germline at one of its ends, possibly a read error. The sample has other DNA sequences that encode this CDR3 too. The CDR3 bases that were read are TGTGCCAGTACCCATCAGGGAAACACA. The encoded protein is CASTHQGNT. The whole CDR3 sequence reads CASTHQGNTIYF. V usage is TRBV19 and J usage is TRBJ1-3; a possible D gene is TRBD1 (5 bases). Sequencing ends 3 residues short of the CDR3 end; the germline J gene provides the rest. The CDR3 loop spans 12 amino acids. Germline loops: CDR1 LNHDA, CDR2 SQIVND (reference sequence).

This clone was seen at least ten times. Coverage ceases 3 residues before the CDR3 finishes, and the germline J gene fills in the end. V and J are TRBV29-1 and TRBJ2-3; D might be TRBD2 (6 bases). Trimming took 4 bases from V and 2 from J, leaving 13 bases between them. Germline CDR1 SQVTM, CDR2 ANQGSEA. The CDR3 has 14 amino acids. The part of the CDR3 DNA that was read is TGCAGCGTTGCATCCCGGGGGACCACAGATACG. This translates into CSVASRGTTDT. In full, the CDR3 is CSVASRGTTDTQYF.

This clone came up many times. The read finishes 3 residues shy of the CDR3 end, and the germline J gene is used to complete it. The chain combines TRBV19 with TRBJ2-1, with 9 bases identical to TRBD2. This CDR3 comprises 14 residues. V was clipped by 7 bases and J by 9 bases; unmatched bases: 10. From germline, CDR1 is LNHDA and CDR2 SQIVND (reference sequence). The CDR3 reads CASKRASGNTEQFF. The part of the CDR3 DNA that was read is TGTGCCAGTAAGAGGGCTAGCGGGAACACTGAG. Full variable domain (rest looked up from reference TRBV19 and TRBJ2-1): DGGITQSPKYLFRKEGQNVTLSCEQNLNHDAMYWYRQDPGQGLRLIYYSQIVNDFQKGDIAEGYSVSREKKESFPLTVTSAQKNPTAFYLCASKRASGNTEQFFGPGTRLTVL.

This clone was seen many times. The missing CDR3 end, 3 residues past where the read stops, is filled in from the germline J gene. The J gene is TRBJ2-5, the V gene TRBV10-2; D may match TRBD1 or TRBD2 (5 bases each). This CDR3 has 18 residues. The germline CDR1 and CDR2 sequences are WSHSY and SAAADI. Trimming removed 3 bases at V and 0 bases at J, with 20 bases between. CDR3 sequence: CASSDPRGNPKHQETQYF. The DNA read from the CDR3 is TGCGCCAGCAGTGATCCGAGGGGCAACCCCAAACACCAAGAGACC.

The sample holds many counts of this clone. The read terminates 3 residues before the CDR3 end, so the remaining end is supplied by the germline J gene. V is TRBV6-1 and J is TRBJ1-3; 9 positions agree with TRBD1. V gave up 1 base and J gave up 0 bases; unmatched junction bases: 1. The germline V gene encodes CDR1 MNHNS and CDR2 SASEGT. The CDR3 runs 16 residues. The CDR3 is CASSEGDRVSGNTIYF. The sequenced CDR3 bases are TGTGCCAGCAGTGAAGGGGACAGGGTCTCTGGAAACACC.